The 14 T cell receptor beta chains reported below all come from one sample, sequenced in a study of cytomegalovirus exposure and HLA in healthy donors. PCR employed 60 Vbeta and 13 Jbeta primers. Using immunoSEQ multiplex PCR, the repertoire was profiled, and TCRdb retains in-frame clones only, with some absent. The table includes 50,000 to 55,000 clones, roughly 53% detected once. Sequenced sample: PBMCs. These TCRs come from a human donor in good health.

V is TRBV18 and J is TRBJ2-2; D is undetermined. Germline loops: CDR1 KGHSH, CDR2 LQKENI. Deletions cut 2 bases from V and 8 bases from J, with 6 bases between. The CDR3 contains 12 residues. The CDR3 sequence is CASSPVLGELFF. The CDR3 DNA reads as TGTGCCAGCTCACCAGTACTTGGGGAGCTGTTTTTT.

V usage is TRBV30 and J usage is TRBJ2-3, with 7 bases lining up with TRBD1. The CDR3 is 13 residues long. The germline V gene has CDR1 GTSNPN and CDR2 SVGIG (reference sequence). The junction had 7 bases not matched to a gene; V was cut back by 4 bases and J by 6 bases. This CDR3 is CAWKLGGADTQYF. The CDR3 DNA follows: TGTGCCTGGAAACTAGGGGGCGCGGATACGCAGTATTTT.

The CDR3 is CASSGGSGRLNEKLFF. The CDR3 nucleotides read TGCGCCAGCAGCGGGGGTAGTGGGAGGTTGAATGAAAAACTGTTTTTT. The chain couples TRBV5-1 to TRBJ1-4; D possibly corresponds to TRBD1 (5 bases). Between the trimmed V and J ends, which lost 4 bases and 5 bases, there was a span of 18 bases. Germline loops: CDR1 SGHRS, CDR2 YFSETQ. There are 16 residues in the CDR3.

V and J are TRBV29-1 and TRBJ1-1; 10 nucleotides agree with TRBD1. This CDR3 region has 15 residues. Germline CDR1 SQVTM, CDR2 ANQGSEA. After removal of 6 bases from V and 1 base from J, the junction contained 8 bases not matched to a gene. CDR3 residues: CSVGDRGLTNTEAFF. The CDR3 bases are TGCAGCGTAGGTGACAGGGGGCTGACGAACACTGAAGCTTTCTTT.

The V and J genes are TRBV2 and TRBJ2-1; D may be TRBD1 (5 bases). Germline assignment: CDR1 SNHLY and CDR2 FYNNEI. The CDR3 consists of 14 residues. V dropped 4 bases and J dropped 7 bases, with 14 bases sitting between them. CDR3 nucleotide sequence: TGTGCCAGCAGTGTTAGACAGACCCCTAATGAGCAGTTCTTC. Encoded protein: CASSVRQTPNEQFF.

The chain carries TRBV7-2 and TRBJ2-7, with 9 bases aligning to TRBD1. Germline V gene sequence: CDR1 SGHTA, CDR2 FQGNSA. The CDR3 has 14 residues. Losses at the gene ends were 5 bases for V and 6 bases for J; bases not matched to a gene: 8. DNA for the CDR3: TGTGCCAGCAGCCGTCGTGGGACAGGGACCGAGCAGTACTTC. Its protein is CASSRRGTGTEQYF. The whole variable domain, filled in from reference TRBV7-2 and TRBJ2-7, reads GAGVSQSPSNKVTEKGKDVELRCDPISGHTALYWYRQSLGQGLEFLIYFQGNSAPDKSGLPSDRFSAERTGGSVSTLTIQRTQQEDSAVYLCASSRRGTGTEQYFGPGTRLTVT.

This clone was recorded a few times. V is TRBV7-6 and J is TRBJ2-1; possibly TRBD2 for D (5 bases). This CDR3 spans 17 amino acids. In germline, CDR1 is SGHVS, CDR2 FNYEAQ. Trimming took off 5 bases at V and 0 bases at J, with 17 bases between the two ends. The CDR3 DNA follows: TGTGCCAGCAGCGTCGTGCGGCGGGCGAGCTCCTACAATGAGCAGTTCTTC. Its protein is CASSVVRRASSYNEQFF.

The chain uses TRBV2 and TRBJ1-5; D possibly corresponds to TRBD1 (5 bases). V was pared by 7 bases and J by 0 bases, with 10 bases between. The germline V gene has CDR1 SNHLY and CDR2 FYNNEI. This CDR3 has 14 amino acids. CDR3 sequence reads: CASTARDSNQPQHF. Here the CDR3 DNA reads TGTGCCAGCACCGCCAGGGATAGCAATCAGCCCCAGCATTTT.

V gene TRBV5-1 combines with J gene TRBJ1-1; 7 nucleotides align to TRBD1. Germline values: CDR1 SGHRS, CDR2 YFSETQ. The CDR3 totals 15 residues. V trimming: 4 bases; J trimming: 5 bases; junction bases outside the gene matches: 11. The CDR3 sequence: CASSPRGQIRTEAFF. CDR3 sequence (DNA): TGCGCCAGCAGCCCCCGGGGACAGATACGAACTGAAGCTTTCTTT.

The sample holds one count of this clone. V usage is TRBV9 and J usage is TRBJ2-7; possibly TRBD1 for D (6 bases). Trimming cost V 3 bases and J 3 bases, with 22 bases left between them. The V gene's germline CDR1 is SGDLS and CDR2 YYNGEE. The CDR3 length is 17 residues. This chain's CDR3 is CASSEYRDPTTYYEQYF. The CDR3 nucleotides read TGTGCCAGCAGCGAATACAGGGACCCGACGACATACTACGAGCAGTACTTC.

The rearrangement joins TRBV7-9 to TRBJ2-1; 11 positions match TRBD2. There are 17 residues in the CDR3. V lost 7 bases to trimming and J lost 0 bases; unmatched junction nucleotides: 8. Germline V gene lookup returns CDR1 SEHNR and CDR2 FQNEAQ (reference sequence). The CDR3 coding sequence is TGTGCCAGCACTAGCGGGGGGCTTTCTAGCTCCTACAATGAGCAGTTCTTC. Protein product: CASTSGGLSSSYNEQFF.

The rearrangement links TRBV15 to TRBJ2-7; D might be TRBD1 (5 bases). The CDR3 extends over 15 amino acids. Looked up from germline, CDR1 is LNHNV and CDR2 is YYDKDF (reference sequence). Trimming left V 0 bases short and J 4 bases short, with 13 bases between. CDR3 sequence: CATSRDKGYRYEQYF. CDR3 DNA: TGTGCCACCAGCAGAGATAAGGGGTATAGGTACGAGCAGTACTTC.

This clone has just a few counts. CDR3 loop: CASSPAEGRKGEQYF. DNA of the CDR3: TGTGCCAGCAGCCCTGCGGAGGGAAGAAAAGGCGAGCAGTACTTC. The chain has TRBV6-5 and TRBJ2-7; a weak D match, TRBD2 (6 bases). Germline CDR1 and CDR2: MNHEY and SVGAGI. The CDR3 sequence is 15 residues long. V lost 6 bases to trimming and J lost 6 bases, with 21 bases between them.

The chain joins TRBV4-3 to TRBJ1-3; D unresolved. Germline V gives CDR1 LGHNA, CDR2 YSLEER. Trimming removed 4 bases at V and 0 bases at J, with 10 bases between. The CDR3 loop spans 15 amino acids. The CDR3 here is CASSLDKSSGNTIYF. The CDR3 DNA reads TGCGCCAGCAGCCTTGACAAAAGCTCTGGAAACACCATATATTTT.